The subject of this entry is one TCR beta chain. Source study methods: For nucleated cells, counts were estimated from reference gene primer amplification. Sequencing was performed with immunoSEQ multiplex PCR; in TCRdb, only in-frame clones are kept and a portion is missing. V, J and clone size are taken as reported in that table, and D and trimming were inferred from the DNA itself. Of around 300,000 clones in the sample, about nine tenths were seen once. Trimming removed 3 bases from V and 5 bases from J, with 17 bases in between. CDR1 is MNHEY, CDR2 SMNVEV, per germline (reference sequence). The CDR3 is made up of 16 amino acids. These data originate in a study of blood T cell repertoires in COVID-19. For the study at large: Italy, Spain and the United States were the sources of the convalescent and acute COVID-19 samples. From T cells, B-cell-depleted T cells, or PBMCs came the material, which was cDNA or gDNA.

The TCR comes from a man younger than 30 with active or convalescent COVID-19. The J gene is TRBJ1-3, the V gene TRBV27; D gene uncertain. The source material was peripheral blood. The CDR3 here is CASSFPLERFRNTIYF. The DNA of the CDR3 is TGTGCCAGCAGTTTTCCCTTGGAGCGTTTTCGAAACACCATATATTTT.